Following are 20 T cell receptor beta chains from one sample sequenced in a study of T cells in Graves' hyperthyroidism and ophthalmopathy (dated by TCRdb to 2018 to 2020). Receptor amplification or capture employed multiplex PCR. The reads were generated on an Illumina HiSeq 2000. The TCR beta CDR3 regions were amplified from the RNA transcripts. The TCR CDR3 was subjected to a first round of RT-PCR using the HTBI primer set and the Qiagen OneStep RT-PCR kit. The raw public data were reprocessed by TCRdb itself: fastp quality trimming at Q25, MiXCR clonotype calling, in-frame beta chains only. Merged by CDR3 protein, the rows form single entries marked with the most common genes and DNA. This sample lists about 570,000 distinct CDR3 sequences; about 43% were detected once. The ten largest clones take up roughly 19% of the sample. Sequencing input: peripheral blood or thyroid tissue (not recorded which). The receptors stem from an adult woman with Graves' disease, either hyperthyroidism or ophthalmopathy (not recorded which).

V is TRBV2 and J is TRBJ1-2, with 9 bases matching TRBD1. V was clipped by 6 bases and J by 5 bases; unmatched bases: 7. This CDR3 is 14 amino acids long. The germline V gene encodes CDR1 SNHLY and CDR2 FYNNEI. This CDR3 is CASSSGQGPYGYTF. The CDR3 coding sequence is TGTGCCAGCAGCTCGGGACAGGGTCCTTATGGCTACACCTTC.

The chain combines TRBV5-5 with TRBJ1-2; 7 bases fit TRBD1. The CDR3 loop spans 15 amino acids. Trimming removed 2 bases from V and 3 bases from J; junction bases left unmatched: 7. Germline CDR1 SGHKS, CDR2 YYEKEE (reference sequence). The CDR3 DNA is TGTGCCAGCAGCTTAGTGACAGGGTCGGACTATGGCTACACCTTC. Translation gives CASSLVTGSDYGYTF.

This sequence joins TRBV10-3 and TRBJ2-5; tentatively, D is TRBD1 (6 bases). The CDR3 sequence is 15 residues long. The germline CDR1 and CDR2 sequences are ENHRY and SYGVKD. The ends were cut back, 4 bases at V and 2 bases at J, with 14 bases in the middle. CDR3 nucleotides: TGTGCCATCAGTGCCGCCACCGGACAGCAAGAGACCCAGTACTTC. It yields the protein CAISAATGQQETQYF.

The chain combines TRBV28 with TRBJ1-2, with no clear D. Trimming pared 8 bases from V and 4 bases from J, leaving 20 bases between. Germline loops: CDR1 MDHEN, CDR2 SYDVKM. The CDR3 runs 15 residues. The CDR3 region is CASYPPVQTIYGYTF. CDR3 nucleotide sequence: TGTGCCAGCTACCCACCGGTACAGACTATCTATGGCTACACCTTC.

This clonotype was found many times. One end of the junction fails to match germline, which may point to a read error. CDR3 DNA sequence: TGTGCCAGCAGGATTTGTAGAACCCAAAAGACCCAGTACTTC. This gives the protein CASRICRTQKTQYF. This rearrangement joins TRBV9 to TRBJ2-5, with D uncertain. This CDR3 is built from 14 residues. Germline assignment: CDR1 SGDLS and CDR2 YYNGEE.

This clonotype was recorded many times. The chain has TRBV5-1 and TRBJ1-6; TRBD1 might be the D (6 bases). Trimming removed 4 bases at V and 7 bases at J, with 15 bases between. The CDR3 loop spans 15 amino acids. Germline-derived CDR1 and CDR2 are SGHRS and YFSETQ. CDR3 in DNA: TGCGCCAGCAGCCCGTCGCTGGGGGGCAATTCACCCCTCCACTTT. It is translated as CASSPSLGGNSPLHF.

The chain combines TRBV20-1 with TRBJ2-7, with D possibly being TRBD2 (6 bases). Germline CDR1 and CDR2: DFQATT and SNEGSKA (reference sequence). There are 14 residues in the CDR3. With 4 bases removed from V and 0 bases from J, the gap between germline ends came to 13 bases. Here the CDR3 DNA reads TGCAGTGCTATGGGCGGGGCCCACTCCTACGAGCAGTACTTC. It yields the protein CSAMGGAHSYEQYF.

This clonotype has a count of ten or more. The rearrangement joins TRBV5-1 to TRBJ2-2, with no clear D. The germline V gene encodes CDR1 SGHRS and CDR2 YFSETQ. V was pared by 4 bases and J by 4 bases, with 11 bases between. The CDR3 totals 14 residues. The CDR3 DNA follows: TGCGCCAGCAGCGTACCCACGGCCACCGGGGAGCTGTTTTTT. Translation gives CASSVPTATGELFF.

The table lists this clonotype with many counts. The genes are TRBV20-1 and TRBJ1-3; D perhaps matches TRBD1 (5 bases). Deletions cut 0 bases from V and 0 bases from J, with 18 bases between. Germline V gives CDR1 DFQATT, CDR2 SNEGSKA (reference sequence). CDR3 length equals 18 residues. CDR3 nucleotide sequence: TGCAGTGCTAGAGAATTCGGGGCCAGTTATGGCTCTGGAAACACCATATATTTT. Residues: CSAREFGASYGSGNTIYF.

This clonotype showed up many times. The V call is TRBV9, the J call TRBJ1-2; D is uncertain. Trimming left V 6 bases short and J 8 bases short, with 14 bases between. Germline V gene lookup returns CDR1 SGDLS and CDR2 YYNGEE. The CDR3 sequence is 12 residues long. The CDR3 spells CASNPVRNGYTF. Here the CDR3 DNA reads TGTGCCAGCAACCCAGTGAGGAACGGCTACACCTTC.

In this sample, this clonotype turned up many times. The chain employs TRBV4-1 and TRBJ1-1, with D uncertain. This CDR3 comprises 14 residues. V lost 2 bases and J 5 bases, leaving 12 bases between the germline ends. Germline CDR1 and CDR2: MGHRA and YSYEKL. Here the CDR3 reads CASSQPYRRTEAFF. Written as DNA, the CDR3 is TGCGCCAGCAGCCAACCTTACCGGAGGACTGAAGCTTTCTTT.

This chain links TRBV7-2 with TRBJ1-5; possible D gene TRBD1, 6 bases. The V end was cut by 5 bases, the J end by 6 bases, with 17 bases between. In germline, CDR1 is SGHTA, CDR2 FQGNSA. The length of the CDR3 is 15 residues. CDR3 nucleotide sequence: TGTGCCAGCAGCCCGCGGGCGGGGGGCGGTCAGCCCCAGCATTTT. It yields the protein CASSPRAGGGQPQHF.

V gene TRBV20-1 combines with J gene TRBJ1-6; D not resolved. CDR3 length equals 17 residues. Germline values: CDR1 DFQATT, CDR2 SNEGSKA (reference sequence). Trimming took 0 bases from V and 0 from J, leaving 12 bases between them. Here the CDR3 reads CSARDRTKSSYNSPLHF. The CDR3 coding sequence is TGCAGTGCTAGAGACAGAACCAAGAGCTCCTATAATTCACCCCTCCACTTT.

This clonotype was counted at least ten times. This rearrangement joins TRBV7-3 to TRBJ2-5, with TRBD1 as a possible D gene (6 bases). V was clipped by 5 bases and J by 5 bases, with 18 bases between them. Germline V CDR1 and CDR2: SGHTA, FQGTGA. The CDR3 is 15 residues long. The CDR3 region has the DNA TGTGCCAGCAGCCCGACAGGAACCCTCCGGGAGACCCAGTACTTC. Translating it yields CASSPTGTLRETQYF. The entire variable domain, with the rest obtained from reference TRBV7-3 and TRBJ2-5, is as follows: GAGVSQTPSNKVTEKGKYVELRCDPISGHTALYWYRQSLGQGPEFLIYFQGTGAADDSGLPNDRFFAVRPEGSVSTLKIQRTERGDSAVYLCASSPTGTLRETQYFGPGTRLLVL.

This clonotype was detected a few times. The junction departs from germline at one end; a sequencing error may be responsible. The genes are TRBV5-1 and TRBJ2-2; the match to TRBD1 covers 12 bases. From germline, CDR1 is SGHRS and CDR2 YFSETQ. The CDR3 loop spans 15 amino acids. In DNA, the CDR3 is TGTGCCAGCAGCTCGGGACAGGGGGCGGCCGGGGAGCTGTTTTTT. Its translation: CASSSGQGAAGELFF.

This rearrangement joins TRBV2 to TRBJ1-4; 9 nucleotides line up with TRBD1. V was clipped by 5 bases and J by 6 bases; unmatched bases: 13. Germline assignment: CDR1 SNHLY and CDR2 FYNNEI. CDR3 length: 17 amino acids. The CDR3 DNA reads TGTGCCAGCAGTAAGGGGGTCGGGGACAGGGCCTATGAAAAACTGTTTTTT. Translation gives CASSKGVGDRAYEKLFF.

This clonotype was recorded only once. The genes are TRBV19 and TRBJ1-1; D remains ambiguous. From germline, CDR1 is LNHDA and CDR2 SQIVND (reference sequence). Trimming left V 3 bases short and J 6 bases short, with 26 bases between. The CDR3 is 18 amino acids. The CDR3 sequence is CASSIPGTVASTYPEAFF. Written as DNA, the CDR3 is TGTGCCAGTAGTATTCCTGGAACAGTGGCTTCCACTTACCCTGAAGCTTTCTTT.

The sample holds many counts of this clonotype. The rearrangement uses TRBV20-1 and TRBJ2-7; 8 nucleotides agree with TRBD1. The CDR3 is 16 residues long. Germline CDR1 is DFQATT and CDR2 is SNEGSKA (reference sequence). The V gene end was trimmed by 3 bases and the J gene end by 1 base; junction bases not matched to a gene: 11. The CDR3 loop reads CSASPKHTGGSYEQYF. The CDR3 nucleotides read TGCAGTGCTAGCCCTAAACACACAGGGGGGTCCTACGAGCAGTACTTC.

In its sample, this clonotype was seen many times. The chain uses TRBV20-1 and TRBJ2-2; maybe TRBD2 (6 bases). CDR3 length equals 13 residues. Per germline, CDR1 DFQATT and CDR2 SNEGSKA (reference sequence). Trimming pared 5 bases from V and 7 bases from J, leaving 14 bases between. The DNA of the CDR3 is TGCAGTGCTGCTTCGGGGAGGAACGGGGAGCTGTTTTTT. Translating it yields CSAASGRNGELFF.

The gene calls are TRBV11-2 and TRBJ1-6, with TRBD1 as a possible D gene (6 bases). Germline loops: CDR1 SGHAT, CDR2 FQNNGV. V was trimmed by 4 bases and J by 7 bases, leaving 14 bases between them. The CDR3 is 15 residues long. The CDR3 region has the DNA TGTGCCAGCAGCTATGCCGGGACAAGGAATTCACCCCTCCACTTT. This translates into CASSYAGTRNSPLHF.